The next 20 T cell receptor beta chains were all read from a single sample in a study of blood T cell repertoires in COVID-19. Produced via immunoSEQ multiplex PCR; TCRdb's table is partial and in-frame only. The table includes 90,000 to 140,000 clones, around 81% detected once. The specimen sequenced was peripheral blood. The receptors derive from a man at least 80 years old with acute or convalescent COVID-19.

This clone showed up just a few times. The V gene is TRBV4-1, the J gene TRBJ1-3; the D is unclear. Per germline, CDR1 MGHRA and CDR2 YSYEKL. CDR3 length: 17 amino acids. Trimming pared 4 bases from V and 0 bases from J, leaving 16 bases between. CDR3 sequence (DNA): TGCGCCAGCAGCCCACTCTCAAACACAGCCTCTGGAAACACCATATATTTT. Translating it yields CASSPLSNTASGNTIYF.

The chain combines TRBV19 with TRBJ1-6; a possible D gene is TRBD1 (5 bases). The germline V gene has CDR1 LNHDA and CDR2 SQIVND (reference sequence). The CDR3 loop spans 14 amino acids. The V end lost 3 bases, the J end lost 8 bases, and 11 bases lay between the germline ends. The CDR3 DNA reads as TGTGCCAGTAGTATTCAGGGTGGCGATTCACCCCTCCACTTT. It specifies CASSIQGGDSPLHF.

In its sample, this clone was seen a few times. The CDR3, as DNA: TGTGCCTGGAGACTCAGCGGGAGTGGGGATACGCAGTATTTT. Protein sequence: CAWRLSGSGDTQYF. V gene TRBV30 combines with J gene TRBJ2-3, with TRBD2 matching over 8 bases. Germline loops: CDR1 GTSNPN, CDR2 SVGIG (reference sequence). V lost 3 bases, J lost 6 bases, and 8 bases stayed unmatched. This CDR3 is 14 amino acids long.

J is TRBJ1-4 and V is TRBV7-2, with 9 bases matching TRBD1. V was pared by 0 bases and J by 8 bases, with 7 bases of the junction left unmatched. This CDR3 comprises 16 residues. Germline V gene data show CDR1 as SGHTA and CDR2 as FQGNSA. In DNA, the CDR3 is TGTGCCAGCAGCTTAGCTCTGACAGGGGGTCAGGAAAAACTGTTTTTT. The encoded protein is CASSLALTGGQEKLFF.

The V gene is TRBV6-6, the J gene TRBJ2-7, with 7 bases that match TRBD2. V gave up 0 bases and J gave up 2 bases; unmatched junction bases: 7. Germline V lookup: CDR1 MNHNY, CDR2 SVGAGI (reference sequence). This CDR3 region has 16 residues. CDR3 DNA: TGTGCCAGCAGTTACTCGGAAAGCGGGGCAGCCTACGAGCAGTACTTC. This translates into CASSYSESGAAYEQYF.

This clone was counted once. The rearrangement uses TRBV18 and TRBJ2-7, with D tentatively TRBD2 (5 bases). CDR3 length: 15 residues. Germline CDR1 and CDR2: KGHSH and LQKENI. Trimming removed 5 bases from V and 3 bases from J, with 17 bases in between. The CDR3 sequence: CASSSGFGSNYEQYF. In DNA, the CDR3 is TGTGCCAGCTCATCGGGGTTTGGAAGTAACTACGAGCAGTACTTC.

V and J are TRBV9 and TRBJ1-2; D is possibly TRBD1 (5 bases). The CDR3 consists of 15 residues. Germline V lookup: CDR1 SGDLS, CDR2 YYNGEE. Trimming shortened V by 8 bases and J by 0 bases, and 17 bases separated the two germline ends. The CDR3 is CASREGRGANYGYTF. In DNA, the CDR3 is TGTGCCAGTAGGGAGGGAAGGGGAGCTAACTATGGCTACACCTTC.

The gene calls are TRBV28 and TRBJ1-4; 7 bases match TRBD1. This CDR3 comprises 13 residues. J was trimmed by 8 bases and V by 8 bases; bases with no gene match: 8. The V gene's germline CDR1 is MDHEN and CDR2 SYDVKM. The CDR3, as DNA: TGTGCCAGCGGCCCTTACAGGGGCGAAAAACTGTTTTTT. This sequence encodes CASGPYRGEKLFF.

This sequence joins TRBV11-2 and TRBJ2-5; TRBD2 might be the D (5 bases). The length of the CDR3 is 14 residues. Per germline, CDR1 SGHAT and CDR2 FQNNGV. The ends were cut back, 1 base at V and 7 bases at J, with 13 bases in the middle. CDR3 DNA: TGTGCCAGCAGCTTAGGGTCTAGCACTGGGACCCAGTACTTC. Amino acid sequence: CASSLGSSTGTQYF.

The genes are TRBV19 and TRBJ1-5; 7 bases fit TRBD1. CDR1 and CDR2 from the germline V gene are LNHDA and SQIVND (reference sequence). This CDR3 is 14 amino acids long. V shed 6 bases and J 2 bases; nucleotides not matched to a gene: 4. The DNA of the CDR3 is TGTGCCAGTAGCCGACAGGGCGGCAATCAGCCCCAGCATTTT. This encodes CASSRQGGNQPQHF.

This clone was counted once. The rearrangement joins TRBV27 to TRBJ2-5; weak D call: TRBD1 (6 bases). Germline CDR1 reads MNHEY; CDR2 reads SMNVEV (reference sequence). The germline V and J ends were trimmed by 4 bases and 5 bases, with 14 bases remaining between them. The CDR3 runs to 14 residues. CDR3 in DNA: TGTGCCAGCAGTTCGCTGGGGGCAGGGGAGACCCAGTACTTC. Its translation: CASSSLGAGETQYF.

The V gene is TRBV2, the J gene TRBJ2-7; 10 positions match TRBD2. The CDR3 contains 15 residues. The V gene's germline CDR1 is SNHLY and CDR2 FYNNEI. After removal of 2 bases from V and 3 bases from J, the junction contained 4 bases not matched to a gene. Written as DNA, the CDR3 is TGTGCCAGCAGTGAACTAGCGGGAGTTAGCTACGAGCAGTACTTC. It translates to CASSELAGVSYEQYF.

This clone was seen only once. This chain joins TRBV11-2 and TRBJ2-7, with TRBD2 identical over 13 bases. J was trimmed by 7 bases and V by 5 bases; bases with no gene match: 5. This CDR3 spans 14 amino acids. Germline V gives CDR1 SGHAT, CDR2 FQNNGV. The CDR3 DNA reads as TGTGCCAGCAGCGTCGGACTAGCGGGAGTTGAGCAGTACTTC. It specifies CASSVGLAGVEQYF.

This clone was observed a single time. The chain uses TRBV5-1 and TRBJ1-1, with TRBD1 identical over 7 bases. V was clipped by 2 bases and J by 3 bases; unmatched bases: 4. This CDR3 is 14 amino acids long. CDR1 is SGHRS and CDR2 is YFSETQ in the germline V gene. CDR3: CASSLRQGDTEAFF. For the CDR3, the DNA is TGCGCCAGCAGCTTAAGGCAGGGGGACACTGAAGCTTTCTTT. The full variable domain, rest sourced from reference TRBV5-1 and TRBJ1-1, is KAGVTQTPRYLIKTRGQQVTLSCSPISGHRSVSWYQQTPGQGLQFLFEYFSETQRNKGNFPGRFSGRQFSNSRSEMNVSTLELGDSALYLCASSLRQGDTEAFFGQGTRLTVV.

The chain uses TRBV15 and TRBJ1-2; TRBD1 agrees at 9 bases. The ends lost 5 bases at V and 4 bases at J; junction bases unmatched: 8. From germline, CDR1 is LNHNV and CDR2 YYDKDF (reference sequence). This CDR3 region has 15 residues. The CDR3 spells CATSESTGGSYGYTF. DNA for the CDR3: TGTGCCACCAGCGAGAGTACAGGGGGCTCCTATGGCTACACCTTC.

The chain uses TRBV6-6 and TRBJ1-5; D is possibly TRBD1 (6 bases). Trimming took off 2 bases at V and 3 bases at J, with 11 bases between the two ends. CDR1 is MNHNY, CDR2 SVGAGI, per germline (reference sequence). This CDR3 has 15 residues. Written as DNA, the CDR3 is TGTGCCAGCAGTTACAATAGACAGGACAATCAGCCCCAGCATTTT. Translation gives CASSYNRQDNQPQHF.

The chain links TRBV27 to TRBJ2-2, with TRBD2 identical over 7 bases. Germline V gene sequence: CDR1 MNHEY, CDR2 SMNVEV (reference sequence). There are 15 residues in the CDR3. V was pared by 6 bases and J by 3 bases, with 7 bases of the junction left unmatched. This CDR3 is CASRLGRGYTGELFF. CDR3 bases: TGTGCCAGCAGACTAGGGAGGGGTTACACCGGGGAGCTGTTTTTT.

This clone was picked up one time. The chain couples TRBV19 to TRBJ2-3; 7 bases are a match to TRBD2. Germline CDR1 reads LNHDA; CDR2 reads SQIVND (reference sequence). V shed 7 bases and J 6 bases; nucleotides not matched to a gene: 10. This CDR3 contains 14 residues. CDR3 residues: CASTKGGRGDTQYF. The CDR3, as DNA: TGTGCCAGTACAAAGGGAGGGAGAGGGGATACGCAGTATTTT.

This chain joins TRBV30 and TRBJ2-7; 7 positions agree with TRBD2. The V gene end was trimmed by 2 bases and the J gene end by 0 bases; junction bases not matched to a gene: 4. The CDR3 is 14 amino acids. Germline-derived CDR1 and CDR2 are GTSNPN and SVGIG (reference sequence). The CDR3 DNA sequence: TGTGCCTGGAGTAACCCTAGCGGCTCCTACGAGCAGTACTTC. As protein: CAWSNPSGSYEQYF.

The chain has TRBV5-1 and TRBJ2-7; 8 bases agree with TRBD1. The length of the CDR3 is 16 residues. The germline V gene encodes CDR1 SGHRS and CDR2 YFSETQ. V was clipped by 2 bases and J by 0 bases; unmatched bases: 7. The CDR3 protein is CASSLLTGASSYEQYF. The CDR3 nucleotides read TGCGCCAGCAGCTTATTGACAGGGGCGAGCTCCTACGAGCAGTACTTC.